The 10 T cell receptor beta chains reported below all come from one sample, sequenced in a study of OX40 agonist ivuxolimab in advanced cancers. Profiled with immunoSEQ multiplex PCR; TCRdb holds only in-frame clones, not every one. The profile shows about 51,000 clones, around 77% of them singletons. Sequences were derived from CD4+ or CD8+ T cells sorted from blood, sampled in a trial of the OX40 agonist ivuxolimab. These receptors were obtained from an adult with an advanced solid tumor such as melanoma, head and neck, liver or kidney cancer.

The V and J genes are TRBV27 and TRBJ2-2; tentative D call: TRBD2 (5 bases). The germline V gene has CDR1 MNHEY and CDR2 SMNVEV (reference sequence). This CDR3 has 14 amino acids. The germline V and J ends were trimmed by 6 bases and 0 bases, with 8 bases remaining between them. In nucleotides, the CDR3 is TGTGCCAGCAGAGGGCGGGCGAACACCGGGGAGCTGTTTTTT. Its protein is CASRGRANTGELFF.

This clone appeared a few times. The rearrangement joins TRBV11-2 to TRBJ2-7, with a tentative D call TRBD2 (6 bases). V shed 3 bases and J shed 2 bases, with 23 bases lying between them. The CDR3 sequence is 18 residues long. Germline values: CDR1 SGHAT, CDR2 FQNNGV. The CDR3 DNA reads TGTGCCAGCAGCTTGGGACGACTTGCTGGAGCTAGCGCCTACGAGCAGTACTTC. Protein product: CASSLGRLAGASAYEQYF. The full variable domain, its missing parts supplied by reference TRBV11-2 and TRBJ2-7, is EAGVAQSPRYKIIEKRQSVAFWCNPISGHATLYWYQQILGQGPKLLIQFQNNGVVDDSQLPKDRFSAERLKGVDSTLKIQPAKLEDSAVYLCASSLGRLAGASAYEQYFGPGTRLTVT.

V usage is TRBV5-1 and J usage is TRBJ1-1, with D unclear. CDR1 is SGHRS and CDR2 is YFSETQ in the germline V gene. V lost 0 bases and J lost 4, with 7 bases in between. The CDR3 runs to 13 residues. This CDR3 reads CASSLDTGTEAFF. The CDR3 region has the DNA TGCGCCAGCAGCTTGGATACCGGCACTGAAGCTTTCTTT. The variable domain in full, with the rest retrieved from reference TRBV5-1 and TRBJ1-1, is KAGVTQTPRYLIKTRGQQVTLSCSPISGHRSVSWYQQTPGQGLQFLFEYFSETQRNKGNFPGRFSGRQFSNSRSEMNVSTLELGDSALYLCASSLDTGTEAFFGQGTRLTVV.

CDR3 nucleotides: TGCGCCAGCAGCTTGCCCCCTCTAGCCGGCGCTTTCTTT. Protein product: CASSLPPLAGAFF. The chain uses TRBV5-1 and TRBJ1-1, with D hard to call. Trimming shortened V by 1 base and J by 11 bases, and 15 bases separated the two germline ends. This CDR3 comprises 13 residues. Germline CDR1 and CDR2: SGHRS and YFSETQ.

Judged by abundance, this clone is medium-sized (0.01 to 0.1%). The rearrangement links TRBV5-1 to TRBJ1-1; 7 nucleotides line up with TRBD1. J was trimmed by 0 bases and V by 0 bases; bases with no gene match: 5. CDR3 length: 16 residues. CDR1 SGHRS and CDR2 YFSETQ come from the germline V gene. The CDR3 loop is CASSLVLTGLNTEAFF. CDR3 bases: TGCGCCAGCAGCTTGGTACTGACAGGGTTGAACACTGAAGCTTTCTTT.

This chain links TRBV6-5 with TRBJ2-7, with D maybe TRBD1 (6 bases). The V gene lost 6 bases and the J gene lost 6 bases, with 21 bases spanning the gap. This CDR3 spans 15 amino acids. Germline values: CDR1 MNHEY, CDR2 SVGAGI. The CDR3 sequence: CASRPTGITRGEQYF. As DNA, the CDR3 is TGTGCCAGCAGGCCTACAGGGATCACCCGGGGCGAGCAGTACTTC.

The V gene is TRBV19, the J gene TRBJ1-4; D gene uncertain. Trimming took off 5 bases at V and 7 bases at J, with 11 bases between the two ends. This CDR3 region has 13 residues. CDR1 and CDR2 from the germline V gene are LNHDA and SQIVND (reference sequence). The CDR3 protein is CASSPRTGEKLFF. CDR3 nucleotides: TGTGCCAGTAGTCCAAGGACGGGTGAAAAACTGTTTTTT.

The J gene is TRBJ1-2, the V gene TRBV6-1, with D unclear. The germline CDR1 and CDR2 sequences are MNHNS and SASEGT. This CDR3 is built from 11 residues. Deletions cut 5 bases from V and 8 bases from J, with 9 bases between. CDR3 nucleotide sequence: TGTGCCAGCAGTCTGGCGGGGGGCTACACCTTC. It codes for CASSLAGGYTF.

The chain recombines TRBV7-8 with TRBJ2-2; 11 nucleotides line up with TRBD2. Trimming removed 8 bases from V and 1 base from J; junction bases left unmatched: 3. The germline gives CDR1 SGHVS, CDR2 FQNEAQ. The CDR3 covers 15 residues. This CDR3 reads CASVGTSGNTGELFF. The DNA of the CDR3 is TGTGCCAGCGTTGGGACTAGCGGGAACACCGGGGAGCTGTTTTTT.

This rearrangement joins TRBV6-1 to TRBJ2-7; 8 nucleotides line up with TRBD1. The V segment lost 7 bases and the J segment 0 bases; nucleotides outside the gene matches: 5. Germline lookup yields CDR1 MNHNS and CDR2 SASEGT. The CDR3 consists of 14 residues. CDR3 bases: TGTGCCAGCAAGTGGACAGGGAACTCCTACGAGCAGTACTTC. Its protein is CASKWTGNSYEQYF.